This passage covers 18 T cell receptor beta chains from one sample sequenced in a study of beta chain features in type 1 diabetes. General observations from the study: For Type 1 diabetes patients, all four CD4+ subsets carried TCRB CDR3s that were moderately but significantly shorter.

Every isolated RNA sample was fully reverse transcribed, so sequencing captured expressed TCRB transcripts. Sequenced by immunoSEQ multiplex PCR; TCRdb stores in-frame clones only, minus some. The sample lists about 340,000 clones, roughly 14% seen once, with roughly 0.016% in the top ten. Antigens of these TCRs are unknown. The source material was naive CD4+ T cells from blood. The receptors were sampled from a woman aged 18-35 years with type 1 diabetes.

The chain carries TRBV18 and TRBJ2-7; 8 bases are shared with TRBD1. The CDR3 is made up of 16 amino acids. V shed 2 bases and J 4 bases; nucleotides not matched to a gene: 10. CDR1 is KGHSH, CDR2 LQKENI, per germline. CDR3 sequence reads: CASSPGTGQSGYEQYF. Here the CDR3 DNA reads TGTGCCAGCTCACCAGGGACAGGTCAATCGGGATACGAGCAGTACTTC.

V is TRBV5-4 and J is TRBJ1-1, with TRBD1 as a possible D gene (6 bases). CDR1 is SGHNT and CDR2 is YYREEE in the germline V gene (reference sequence). The CDR3 runs to 16 residues. Trimming shortened V by 4 bases and J by 7 bases, and 23 bases separated the two germline ends. The CDR3 loop is CASSLGHPGGIGEAFF. The CDR3 nucleotides are TGTGCCAGCAGCCTGGGACATCCGGGGGGGATAGGTGAAGCTTTCTTT.

The J gene is TRBJ2-7, the V gene TRBV2, with D perhaps TRBD2 (5 bases). V lost 5 bases and J lost 4, with 15 bases in between. Looked up from germline, CDR1 is SNHLY and CDR2 is FYNNEI. The CDR3 contains 14 residues. The CDR3 DNA is TGTGCCAGCAGTCCTCCGGGGAAAAAGTACGAGCAGTACTTC. This sequence encodes CASSPPGKKYEQYF.

The table lists this clone with a few counts. The chain has TRBV30 and TRBJ1-5, with D possibly matching TRBD1 (5 bases). Germline CDR1 reads GTSNPN; CDR2 reads SVGIG (reference sequence). The CDR3 is 13 residues long. Between the trimmed V and J ends, which lost 0 bases and 5 bases, there was a span of 8 bases. This CDR3 is CAWSVAGHQPQHF. CDR3 coding DNA: TGTGCCTGGAGTGTAGCAGGGCATCAGCCCCAGCATTTT.

This clone occurred a few times. The rearrangement joins TRBV4-3 to TRBJ2-3; 12 nucleotides align to TRBD2. J lost 3 bases, V lost 4 bases, and 8 bases had no gene match. The CDR3 sequence is 17 residues long. Germline V lookup: CDR1 LGHNA, CDR2 YSLEER. CDR3 nucleotide sequence: TGCGCCAGCAGCCTAAGGATGACTAGCGGGAGAACAGATACGCAGTATTTT. This translates into CASSLRMTSGRTDTQYF.

This clone was seen more than once but under ten times. This sequence joins TRBV6-5 and TRBJ2-7; weak D call: TRBD1 (5 bases). Germline assignment: CDR1 MNHEY and CDR2 SVGAGI. CDR3 size: 14 residues. The ends were cut back, 6 bases at V and 2 bases at J, with 14 bases in the middle. This chain's CDR3 is CASSPVGHTYEQYV. For the CDR3, the DNA is TGTGCCAGCAGCCCCGTCGGACACACCTACGAGCAGTACGTC.

The genes are TRBV6-6 and TRBJ2-1; a weak D match, TRBD2 (6 bases). Germline CDR1 and CDR2: MNHNY and SVGAGI (reference sequence). V was pared by 2 bases and J by 4 bases, with 9 bases between. The CDR3 has 14 amino acids. The CDR3 DNA sequence: TGTGCCAGCAGTTACACTAGCCCTTACAATGAGCAGTTCTTC. This sequence encodes CASSYTSPYNEQFF.

The chain carries TRBV11-2 and TRBJ2-6; D is uncertain. Trimming cost V 7 bases and J 2 bases, with 12 bases left between them. The CDR3 runs 15 residues. Germline V lookup: CDR1 SGHAT, CDR2 FQNNGV. The CDR3 loop is CASTQRLAGANVLTF. CDR3 coding DNA: TGTGCCAGCACCCAACGACTGGCTGGGGCCAACGTCCTGACTTTC.

CDR3 nucleotide sequence: TGTGCCAGCCAAGGGACAGGTTGGTTCCCGGACACTGAAGCTTTCTTT. Encoded protein: CASQGTGWFPDTEAFF. The gene calls are TRBV19 and TRBJ1-1, with 8 bases fitting TRBD1. The V and J ends lost 9 bases and 3 bases, in that order; junction bases with no gene match: 15. The CDR3 sequence is 16 residues long. Germline V gives CDR1 LNHDA, CDR2 SQIVND (reference sequence).

The chain recombines TRBV7-9 with TRBJ2-1; the match to TRBD1 covers 8 bases. CDR1 SEHNR and CDR2 FQNEAQ come from the germline V gene (reference sequence). V gave up 1 base and J gave up 13 bases; unmatched junction bases: 6. This CDR3 is 13 amino acids long. CDR3 residues: CASSLGQGNNQFF. The CDR3 DNA sequence: TGTGCCAGCAGCTTAGGACAGGGGAATAATCAGTTCTTC. The variable domain in full, completed from reference TRBV7-9 and TRBJ2-1, reads DTGVSQNPRHKITKRGQNVTFRCDPISEHNRLYWYRQTLGQGPEFLTYFQNEAQLEKSRLLSDRFSAERPKGSFSTLEIQRTEQGDSAMYLCASSLGQGNNQFFGPGTRLTVL.

The chain employs TRBV4-3 and TRBJ2-1; the match to TRBD1 covers 9 bases. The CDR3 totals 16 residues. The trim removed 0 bases at V and 4 bases at J, leaving 4 bases unmatched. Germline CDR1 is LGHNA and CDR2 is YSLEER. CDR3: CASSQDWDRAYNEQFF. For the CDR3, the DNA is TGCGCCAGCAGCCAAGATTGGGACAGGGCTTACAATGAGCAGTTCTTC.

The V and J genes are TRBV5-1 and TRBJ1-2, with D possibly TRBD1 on 6 matching bases. V lost 0 bases to trimming and J lost 13 bases, with 19 bases between them. This CDR3 contains 14 residues. Germline V gene sequence: CDR1 SGHRS, CDR2 YFSETQ. The chain's CDR3 is CASSLEGVALKFTF. CDR3 bases: TGCGCCAGCAGCTTGGAGGGGGTAGCGCTGAAGTTCACCTTC.

This sequence joins TRBV5-6 and TRBJ1-2, with D tentatively TRBD1 (6 bases). CDR1 is SGHDT, CDR2 YYEEEE, per germline. The CDR3 has 14 residues. V lost 4 bases to trimming and J lost 5 bases, with 15 bases between them. In DNA form, the CDR3 reads TGTGCCAGCAGCCAAACAGGGTATCGTTATGGCTACACCTTC. This gives the protein CASSQTGYRYGYTF.

The V gene is TRBV6-1, the J gene TRBJ2-7; D might be TRBD1 (6 bases). With 7 bases removed from V and 3 bases from J, the gap between germline ends came to 10 bases. CDR1 MNHNS and CDR2 SASEGT come from the germline V gene. CDR3 length equals 12 residues. The CDR3 nucleotides are TGTGCCAGCACAGGCAGGGGCTACGAGCAGTACGTC. This translates into CASTGRGYEQYV.

This clone was counted between two and nine times. The V gene is TRBV18, the J gene TRBJ2-7; D gene ambiguous. V dropped 5 bases and J dropped 3 bases, with 11 bases sitting between them. There are 13 residues in the CDR3. The germline CDR1 and CDR2 sequences are KGHSH and LQKENI. The CDR3: CASSSPRNYEQYV. For the CDR3, the DNA is TGTGCCAGCTCATCGCCTAGGAACTACGAGCAGTACGTC.

The rearrangement joins TRBV5-1 to TRBJ2-1, with 7 bases identical to TRBD2. CDR1 is SGHRS, CDR2 YFSETQ, per germline. V dropped 4 bases and J dropped 4; count of bases not matched to a gene: 8. The CDR3 has 15 residues. The CDR3 spells CASSPRGSGYNEQFF. CDR3 bases: TGCGCCAGCAGCCCCCGGGGTAGCGGGTACAATGAGCAGTTCTTC.

The CDR3, as DNA: TGCAGCGTTGGGAGTTTTAATGAGCAGTTCTTC. This sequence encodes CSVGSFNEQFF. The V and J genes are TRBV29-1 and TRBJ2-1; D is undetermined. Germline V gene sequence: CDR1 SQVTM, CDR2 ANQGSEA. V was trimmed by 4 bases and J by 7 bases, leaving 8 bases between them. The CDR3 spans 11 residues.

This clone was counted only a few times. The chain joins TRBV28 to TRBJ1-2; D uncertain. CDR1 is MDHEN and CDR2 is SYDVKM in the germline V gene. The CDR3 has 12 amino acids. V was cut by 5 bases and J by 5 bases, with 9 bases left in between. The CDR3 DNA is TGTGCCAGCAGTCCGGACTCTTATGGCTACACCTTC. Translation gives CASSPDSYGYTF.